In this sample, the clone carrying this T cell receptor (beta chain) turned up once. Its antigen is undetermined. The CDR3 sequence is 16 residues long. Germline V lookup: CDR1 MDHEN, CDR2 SYDVKM. The data were taken from a study of blood T cells in healthy people across ages. Turning to the study itself: Template switching caught about one barcoded beta molecule for each two T cells.

Regarding the study as a whole: Naive and antigen-experienced cells were not separated, limiting conclusive comparison. It was held that the diversity estimates obtained from one million T cells were underestimates.

The second PCR ran about 6 to 11 cycles with a sample-barcoded 5' primer and J-beta primers. Researchers report that a template-switch adaptor with 12 random nucleotides tagged each cDNA molecule. TCRdb ran MiXCR on the 5' RACE reads and lists one entry per CDR3 protein. Of some 1.5 million distinct CDR3 sequences in the sample, 28% were seen once. The rearrangement joins TRBV28 to TRBJ2-5; TRBD2 matches 9 bases. The last part of the DNA fits TRBJ2-7 better; the J call may be wrong. The sequence was obtained from a woman in her twenties or thirties in good health. The sample comprised blood. The CDR3 here is CASSFYPLAGKYEQYF. CDR3 coding DNA: TGTGCCAGCAGTTTTTACCCGCTAGCGGGGAAATACGAGCAGTACTTC.